This passage covers 20 T cell receptor beta chains from one sample sequenced in a study of blood T cells in healthy people across ages. Together with a sample-barcoded 5' primer, a J-beta primer mix was included in a second PCR lasting roughly 7 to 11 cycles. Each CDR3 protein is one row after TCRdb ran MiXCR on the 5' RACE reads. The data show about 1,500,000 distinct CDR3 sequences, approximately 38% seen once. Material for sequencing was blood. These receptors were taken from a young woman in good health.

This clonotype was counted only a few times. CDR3 region: CASSQAYRQGVNEQFF. CDR3 nucleotides: TGTGCCAGCAGCCAAGCTTACCGACAGGGGGTGAATGAGCAGTTCTTC. The chain employs TRBV4-2 and TRBJ2-1, with 9 bases aligning to TRBD1. Germline lookup yields CDR1 LGHNA and CDR2 YNFKEQ. CDR3 length: 16 residues. V lost 1 base and J lost 7; bases outside the gene matches: 8.

This chain connects TRBV20-1 to TRBJ1-2; possibly TRBD1 for D (6 bases). Trimming removed 4 bases at V and 4 bases at J, with 13 bases between. The CDR3 has 13 amino acids. Germline CDR1 DFQATT, CDR2 SNEGSKA (reference sequence). This chain's CDR3 is CSATNREPYGYTF. CDR3 DNA sequence: TGCAGTGCTACTAACAGGGAGCCCTATGGCTACACCTTC.

The chain employs TRBV12-3 or TRBV12-4 and TRBJ1-5; no clear D gene. This CDR3 has 13 amino acids. The V end was cut by 0 bases, the J end by 13 bases, with 13 bases between. As DNA, the CDR3 is TGTGCCAGCAGTTTAGCGGGGTTTGGTGGGCAGCATTTT. Amino acids: CASSLAGFGGQHF.

The genes are TRBV2 and TRBJ1-2; D gene uncertain. The CDR3 sequence is 14 residues long. From germline, CDR1 is SNHLY and CDR2 FYNNEI. Deletions cut 6 bases from V and 1 base from J, with 12 bases between. Written as DNA, the CDR3 is TGTGCCAGCAGGGCCCAGACCATTAACTATGGCTACACCTTC. Translated: CASRAQTINYGYTF.

The rearrangement joins TRBV27 to TRBJ2-3, with D tentatively TRBD2 (6 bases). The CDR3 extends over 15 amino acids. The V end was cut by 6 bases, the J end by 0 bases, with 13 bases between. The V gene's germline CDR1 is MNHEY and CDR2 SMNVEV (reference sequence). The CDR3 nucleotides read TGTGCCAGCAGAGGGAGGCAGCTGAGCACAGATACGCAGTATTTT. It specifies CASRGRQLSTDTQYF.

Concerning this clonotype: The junction shows a germline mismatch at one end, possibly a read error. This chain uses TRBV6-5 with TRBJ2-3, with unresolved D. CDR1 and CDR2 from the germline V gene are MNHEY and SVGAGI. This CDR3 is 14 amino acids long. CDR3 DNA sequence: TGTGCCAGCAGTGACTCGGTTAACGGGGATACGCAGTATTTT. It is translated as CASSDSVNGDTQYF.

The V call is TRBV27, the J call TRBJ1-6; 9 nucleotides match TRBD1. V was clipped by 0 bases and J by 10 bases; unmatched bases: 1. The CDR3 has 14 amino acids. Germline values: CDR1 MNHEY, CDR2 SMNVEV (reference sequence). The CDR3 loop reads CASSLSGTGSPLHF. In nucleotides, the CDR3 is TGTGCCAGCAGTTTATCGGGGACAGGGTCACCCCTCCACTTT.

The chain carries TRBV5-1 and TRBJ1-6; D perhaps matches TRBD1 (6 bases). Germline CDR1 SGHRS, CDR2 YFSETQ. This CDR3 is built from 14 residues. Trimming removed 2 bases at V and 9 bases at J, with 12 bases between. This chain's CDR3 is CASSLIGGSSPLHF. The DNA of the CDR3 is TGCGCCAGCAGCTTAATAGGGGGTAGTTCACCCCTCCACTTT.

The chain is built from TRBV12-3 or TRBV12-4 and TRBJ1-1, with unresolved D. CDR3 length equals 13 residues. Trimming cost V 7 bases and J 2 bases, with 11 bases left between them. The CDR3 loop reads CASTNNGNTEAFF. The CDR3 nucleotides are TGTGCCAGCACTAATAACGGCAACACTGAAGCTTTCTTT.

The chain couples TRBV6-5 to TRBJ2-1; D is perhaps TRBD1 (6 bases). CDR3 length: 12 residues. Trimming took 8 bases from V and 5 from J, leaving 10 bases between them. CDR1 MNHEY and CDR2 SVGAGI come from the germline V gene. Here the CDR3 DNA reads TGTGCCAGCCGGGACATCAACAATGAGCAGTTCTTC. Protein sequence: CASRDINNEQFF.

The chain recombines TRBV5-1 with TRBJ2-1, with D perhaps TRBD2 (5 bases). Trimming shortened V by 2 bases and J by 2 bases, and 14 bases separated the two germline ends. The CDR3 extends over 16 amino acids. Germline CDR1 SGHRS, CDR2 YFSETQ. Here the CDR3 DNA reads TGCGCCAGCAGCTTTGGTGCCGCGGGCCCCTACAATGAGCAGTTCTTC. It translates to CASSFGAAGPYNEQFF.

V is TRBV4-1 and J is TRBJ2-3; TRBD2 matches at 8 bases. CDR1 MGHRA and CDR2 YSYEKL come from the germline V gene. After removal of 0 bases from V and 7 bases from J, the junction contained 21 bases not matched to a gene. This CDR3 contains 20 residues. Here the CDR3 reads CASSQDLARPSGLSSHTQYF. CDR3 coding DNA: TGCGCCAGCAGCCAAGATCTAGCCCGGCCTAGCGGGCTCTCCAGCCATACGCAGTATTTT.

V and J are TRBV20-1 and TRBJ2-5; the D gene could be TRBD1 or TRBD2 (5 bases each). Germline assignment: CDR1 DFQATT and CDR2 SNEGSKA (reference sequence). The V gene lost 3 bases and the J gene lost 5 bases, with 10 bases spanning the gap. This CDR3 has 12 amino acids. CDR3 sequence (DNA): TGCAGTGCTAGGGTCTGGGGGGAGACCCAGTACTTC. This encodes CSARVWGETQYF.

This clonotype was counted between two and nine times. Written as DNA, the CDR3 is TGTGCCAGCAGCCTCGAGGGGAGGGGGGTAGCCAAAAACATTCAGTACTTC. This sequence encodes CASSLEGRGVAKNIQYF. The V and J genes are TRBV4-2 and TRBJ2-4; D might be TRBD2 (7 bases). Germline-derived CDR1 and CDR2 are LGHNA and YNFKEQ. The CDR3 spans 17 residues. Trimming cost V 4 bases and J 0 bases, with 16 bases left between them.

This clonotype occurred a few times. The rearrangement joins TRBV4-1 to TRBJ2-7; D is perhaps TRBD2 (5 bases). The V gene lost 2 bases and the J gene lost 2 bases, with 16 bases spanning the gap. Germline loops: CDR1 MGHRA, CDR2 YSYEKL. The CDR3 runs 16 residues. DNA of the CDR3: TGCGCCAGCAGCCAACCAACTAGGCGTCCAACCTACGAGCAGTACTTC. Translated: CASSQPTRRPTYEQYF.

On this clonotype itself: A read error is possible here, since a much larger clone lies one base away. The rearrangement joins TRBV6-4 to TRBJ2-3, with TRBD1 matching 7 bases. Germline V gives CDR1 MRHNA, CDR2 SNTAGT. The CDR3 loop spans 15 amino acids. The CDR3 spells CASRQGSGSTGTQYF. CDR3 in DNA: TGTGCCAGCAGACAGGGGAGTGGAAGCACAGGTACGCAGTATTTT.

This sequence joins TRBV5-1 and TRBJ2-1; the D gene could be TRBD1 or TRBD2 (6 bases each). The V end was cut by 7 bases, the J end by 4 bases, with 12 bases between. The length of the CDR3 is 13 residues. Germline V gene lookup returns CDR1 SGHRS and CDR2 YFSETQ. This CDR3 reads CASGQGGYNEQFF. The DNA for the CDR3 is TGCGCCAGCGGCCAAGGGGGGTACAATGAGCAGTTCTTC.

This clonotype was counted only a few times. This chain connects TRBV5-1 to TRBJ2-5; TRBD1 agrees at 11 bases. The V and J ends lost 4 bases and 4 bases, in that order; junction bases with no gene match: 9. From germline, CDR1 is SGHRS and CDR2 YFSETQ. The CDR3 spans 16 residues. The CDR3 sequence is CASSTTPGTGGETQYF. The DNA for the CDR3 is TGCGCCAGCAGCACAACTCCCGGGACAGGGGGAGAGACCCAGTACTTC. Full variable domain (outside the CDR3, taken from reference TRBV5-1 and TRBJ2-5): KAGVTQTPRYLIKTRGQQVTLSCSPISGHRSVSWYQQTPGQGLQFLFEYFSETQRNKGNFPGRFSGRQFSNSRSEMNVSTLELGDSALYLCASSTTPGTGGETQYFGPGTRLLVL.

In its sample, this clonotype was seen a few times. The gene calls are TRBV27 and TRBJ2-3; 9 positions agree with TRBD2. The CDR3 spans 17 residues. Germline V gene lookup returns CDR1 MNHEY and CDR2 SMNVEV (reference sequence). V trimming: 4 bases; J trimming: 1 base; junction bases outside the gene matches: 9. The chain's CDR3 is CASSSSGTPTGTDTQYF. The CDR3 nucleotides are TGTGCCAGCAGTTCTAGCGGGACCCCTACCGGCACAGATACGCAGTATTTT.

This chain connects TRBV5-1 to TRBJ1-2; D is uncertain. V was trimmed by 1 base and J by 4 bases, leaving 8 bases between them. This CDR3 is 13 amino acids long. The germline gives CDR1 SGHRS, CDR2 YFSETQ. DNA for the CDR3: TGCGCCAGCAGCTTGCCCAACGTCTATGGCTACACCTTC. Translating gives CASSLPNVYGYTF.